This entry lists 5 T cell receptor beta chains sequenced from one sample in a study of cytomegalovirus exposure and HLA in healthy donors. Use of 60 Vbeta and 13 Jbeta primers characterized the PCR. TCRdb's copy holds only in-frame clones and misses some; the assay was immunoSEQ multiplex PCR. The table has about 110,000 clones, 65% to 75% seen once; the top ten hold around 4.9%. The sample was PBMCs. These receptors all come from a man younger than 45 in good health and CMV-seropositive.

The V and J genes are TRBV2 and TRBJ1-2; possible D gene TRBD1, 6 bases. CDR3 length: 14 amino acids. CDR1 is SNHLY and CDR2 is FYNNEI in the germline V gene. Trimming took 5 bases from V and 0 from J, leaving 10 bases between them. The CDR3 spells CASSTGSPNYGYTF. Written as DNA, the CDR3 is TGTGCCAGCAGTACAGGGTCGCCTAACTATGGCTACACCTTC.

This chain connects TRBV27 to TRBJ1-5, with a weak D call TRBD1 (5 bases). The germline gives CDR1 MNHEY, CDR2 SMNVEV (reference sequence). The V end lost 4 bases, the J end lost 4 bases, and 11 bases lay between the germline ends. The CDR3 consists of 14 residues. The CDR3 protein is CASSWGERNQPQHF. CDR3 bases: TGTGCCAGCAGTTGGGGGGAGCGGAATCAGCCCCAGCATTTT.

The rearrangement uses TRBV27 and TRBJ2-1; D gene uncertain. Germline V gene lookup returns CDR1 MNHEY and CDR2 SMNVEV (reference sequence). The V gene lost 5 bases and the J gene lost 4 bases, with 6 bases spanning the gap. The CDR3 sequence is 12 residues long. The CDR3: CASSPGYNEQFF. The CDR3 DNA sequence: TGTGCCAGCAGTCCCGGTTACAATGAGCAGTTCTTC.

The chain recombines TRBV25-1 with TRBJ1-2, with 9 bases lining up with TRBD1. CDR3 length equals 16 residues. Germline loops: CDR1 MGHDK, CDR2 SYGVNS. V lost 4 bases, J lost 6 bases, and 12 bases stayed unmatched. The CDR3 bases are TGTGCCAGCAGTGGTTACCTGGGGACAGGGCCGGATGGCTACACCTTC. Its protein product is CASSGYLGTGPDGYTF.

This rearrangement joins TRBV5-6 to TRBJ2-7, with TRBD1 identical over 8 bases. This CDR3 comprises 12 residues. Germline V CDR1 and CDR2: SGHDT, YYEEEE. Germline trimming cut 1 base from V and 13 bases from J; bases unmatched to any gene: 7. The CDR3 sequence: CASSLFRQGLYF. CDR3 bases: TGTGCCAGCAGCTTGTTCAGACAGGGGCTCTACTTC.